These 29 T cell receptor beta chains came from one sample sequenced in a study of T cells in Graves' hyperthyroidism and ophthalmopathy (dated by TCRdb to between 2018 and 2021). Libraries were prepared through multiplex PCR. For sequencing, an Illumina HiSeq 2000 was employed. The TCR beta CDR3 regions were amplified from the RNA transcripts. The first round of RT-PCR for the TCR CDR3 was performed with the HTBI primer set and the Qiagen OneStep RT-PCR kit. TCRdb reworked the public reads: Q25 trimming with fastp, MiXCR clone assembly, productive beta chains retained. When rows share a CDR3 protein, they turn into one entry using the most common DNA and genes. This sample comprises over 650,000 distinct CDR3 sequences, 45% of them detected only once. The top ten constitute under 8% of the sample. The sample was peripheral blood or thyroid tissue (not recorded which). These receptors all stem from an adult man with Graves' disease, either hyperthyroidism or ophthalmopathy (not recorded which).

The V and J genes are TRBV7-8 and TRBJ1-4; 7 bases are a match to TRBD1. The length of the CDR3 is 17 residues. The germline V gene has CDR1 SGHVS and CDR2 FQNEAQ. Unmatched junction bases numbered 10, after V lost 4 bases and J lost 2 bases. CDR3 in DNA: TGTGCCAGCAGCTCGAAAAGACAGGGTTGGACTAATGAAAAACTGTTTTTT. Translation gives CASSSKRQGWTNEKLFF. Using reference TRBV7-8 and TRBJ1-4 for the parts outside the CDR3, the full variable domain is GAGVSQSPRYKVAKRGQDVALRCDPISGHVSLFWYQQALGQGPEFLTYFQNEAQLDKSGLPSDRFFAERPEGSVSTLKIQRTQQEDSAVYLCASSSKRQGWTNEKLFFGSGTQLSVL.

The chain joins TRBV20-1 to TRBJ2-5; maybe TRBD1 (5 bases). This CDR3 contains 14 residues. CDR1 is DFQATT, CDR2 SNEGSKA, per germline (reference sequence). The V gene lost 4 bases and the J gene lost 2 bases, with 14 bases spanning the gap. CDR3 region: CSAKMAQGQETQYF. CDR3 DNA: TGCAGTGCTAAGATGGCGCAGGGACAAGAGACCCAGTACTTC.

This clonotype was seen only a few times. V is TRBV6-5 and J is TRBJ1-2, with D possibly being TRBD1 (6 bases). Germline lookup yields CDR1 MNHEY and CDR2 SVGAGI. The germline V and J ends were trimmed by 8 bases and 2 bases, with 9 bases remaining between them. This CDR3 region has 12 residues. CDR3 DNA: TGTGCCAGCTCAGGGGAAAACTATGGCTACACCTTC. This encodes CASSGENYGYTF.

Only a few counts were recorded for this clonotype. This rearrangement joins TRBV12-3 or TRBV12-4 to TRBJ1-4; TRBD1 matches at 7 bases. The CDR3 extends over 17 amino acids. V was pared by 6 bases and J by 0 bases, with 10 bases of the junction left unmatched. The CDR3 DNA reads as TGTGCCAGCAGCAGCCGGGACAGCCTCGCAACTAATGAAAAACTGTTTTTT. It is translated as CASSSRDSLATNEKLFF.

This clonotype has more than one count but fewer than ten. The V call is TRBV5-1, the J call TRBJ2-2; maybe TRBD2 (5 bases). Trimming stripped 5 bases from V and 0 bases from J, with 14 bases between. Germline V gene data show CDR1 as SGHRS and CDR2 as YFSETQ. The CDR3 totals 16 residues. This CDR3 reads CASSLRVPANTGELFF. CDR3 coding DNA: TGCGCCAGCAGTCTGAGGGTCCCCGCGAACACCGGGGAGCTGTTTTTT.

The CDR3 sequence is CASSQGNREVETQYF. The CDR3 region has the DNA TGTGCCAGCAGCCAAGGCAACAGGGAGGTAGAGACCCAGTACTTC. The chain employs TRBV7-9 and TRBJ2-5, with D perhaps assigned TRBD1 or TRBD2 (6 bases each). Germline lookup yields CDR1 SEHNR and CDR2 FQNEAQ (reference sequence). The CDR3 runs to 15 residues. V lost 5 bases, J lost 4 bases, and 17 bases lay in between.

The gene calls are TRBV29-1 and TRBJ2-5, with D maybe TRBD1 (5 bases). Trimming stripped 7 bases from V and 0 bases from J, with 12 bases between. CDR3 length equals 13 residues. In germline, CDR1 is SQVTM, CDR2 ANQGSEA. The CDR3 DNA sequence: TGCAGCGCCGGAGCAGGGTACCAAGAGACCCAGTACTTC. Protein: CSAGAGYQETQYF.

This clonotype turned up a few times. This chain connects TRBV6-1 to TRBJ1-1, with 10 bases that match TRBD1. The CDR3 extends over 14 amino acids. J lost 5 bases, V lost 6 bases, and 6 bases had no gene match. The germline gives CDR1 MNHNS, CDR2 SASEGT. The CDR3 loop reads CASRGTGAGTEAFF. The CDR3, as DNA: TGTGCCAGCAGGGGGACAGGGGCAGGGACTGAAGCTTTCTTT.

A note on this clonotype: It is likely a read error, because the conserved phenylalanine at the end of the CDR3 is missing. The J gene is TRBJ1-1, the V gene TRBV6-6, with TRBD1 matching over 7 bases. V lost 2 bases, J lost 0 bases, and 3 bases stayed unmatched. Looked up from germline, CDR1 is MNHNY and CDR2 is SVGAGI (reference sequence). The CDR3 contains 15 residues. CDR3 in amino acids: CASSYGTAMNTEAFC. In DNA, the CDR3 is TGTGCCAGCAGTTACGGGACAGCGATGAACACTGAAGCTTTCTGC.

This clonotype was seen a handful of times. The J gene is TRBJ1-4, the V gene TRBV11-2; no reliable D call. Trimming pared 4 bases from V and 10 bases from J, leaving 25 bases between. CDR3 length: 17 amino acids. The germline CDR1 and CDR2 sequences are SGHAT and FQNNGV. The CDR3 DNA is TGTGCCAGCAGCTCCTACCTTCGAGAGCTTGAGAGTGGAAAACTGTTTTTT. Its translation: CASSSYLRELESGKLFF. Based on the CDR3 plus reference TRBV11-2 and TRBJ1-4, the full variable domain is EAGVAQSPRYKIIEKRQSVAFWCNPISGHATLYWYQQILGQGPKLLIQFQNNGVVDDSQLPKDRFSAERLKGVDSTLKIQPAKLEDSAVYLCASSSYLRELESGKLFFGSGTQLSVL.

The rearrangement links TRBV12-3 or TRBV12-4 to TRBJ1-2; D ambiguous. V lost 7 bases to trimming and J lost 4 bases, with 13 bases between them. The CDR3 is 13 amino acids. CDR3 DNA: TGTGCCAGCACGGCCGGGATCCTCTATGGCTACACCTTC. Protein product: CASTAGILYGYTF.

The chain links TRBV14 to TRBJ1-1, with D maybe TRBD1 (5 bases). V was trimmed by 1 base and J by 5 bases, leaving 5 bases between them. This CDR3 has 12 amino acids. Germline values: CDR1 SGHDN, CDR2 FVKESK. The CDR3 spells CASSQGTTEAFF. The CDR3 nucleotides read TGTGCCAGCAGCCAAGGGACAACTGAAGCTTTCTTT. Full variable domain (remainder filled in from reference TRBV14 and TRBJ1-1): EAGVTQFPSHSVIEKGQTVTLRCDPISGHDNLYWYRRVMGKEIKFLLHFVKESKQDESGMPNNRFLAERTGGTYSTLKVQPAELEDSGVYFCASSQGTTEAFFGQGTRLTVV.

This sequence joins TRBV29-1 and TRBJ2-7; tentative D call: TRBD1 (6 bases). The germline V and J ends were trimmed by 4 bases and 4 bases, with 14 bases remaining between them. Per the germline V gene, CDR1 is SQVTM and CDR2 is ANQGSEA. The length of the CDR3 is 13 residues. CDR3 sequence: CSVAEGVVYEQYF. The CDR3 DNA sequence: TGCAGCGTTGCTGAGGGGGTCGTGTACGAGCAGTACTTC.

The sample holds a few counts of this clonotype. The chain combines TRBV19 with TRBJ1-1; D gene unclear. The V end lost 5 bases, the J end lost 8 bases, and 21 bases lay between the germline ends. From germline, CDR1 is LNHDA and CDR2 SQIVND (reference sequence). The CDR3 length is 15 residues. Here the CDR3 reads CASSPPLGRVQEAFF. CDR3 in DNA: TGTGCCAGTAGTCCCCCCTTGGGAAGAGTTCAGGAAGCTTTCTTT. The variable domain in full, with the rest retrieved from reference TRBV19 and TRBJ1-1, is DGGITQSPKYLFRKEGQNVTLSCEQNLNHDAMYWYRQDPGQGLRLIYYSQIVNDFQKGDIAEGYSVSREKKESFPLTVTSAQKNPTAFYLCASSPPLGRVQEAFFGQGTRLTVV.

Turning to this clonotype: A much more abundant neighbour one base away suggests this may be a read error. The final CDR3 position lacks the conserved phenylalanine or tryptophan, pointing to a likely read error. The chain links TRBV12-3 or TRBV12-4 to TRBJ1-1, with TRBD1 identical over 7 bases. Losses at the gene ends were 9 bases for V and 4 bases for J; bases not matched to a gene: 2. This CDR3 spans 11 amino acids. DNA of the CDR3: TGTGCCAGTGGGACAGTCACTGAAGCTTTCTCT. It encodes CASGTVTEAFS.

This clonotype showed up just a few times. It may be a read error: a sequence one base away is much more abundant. Here the CDR3 DNA reads TGCGCCAGCAGCTGGGACAGGAACACCGGGGAGCTGTTTTTT. It is translated as CASSWDRNTGELFF. The chain combines TRBV5-1 with TRBJ2-2; 7 nucleotides agree with TRBD1. The CDR3 has 14 residues. The V segment lost 3 bases and the J segment 1 base; nucleotides outside the gene matches: 0. Germline values: CDR1 SGHRS, CDR2 YFSETQ.

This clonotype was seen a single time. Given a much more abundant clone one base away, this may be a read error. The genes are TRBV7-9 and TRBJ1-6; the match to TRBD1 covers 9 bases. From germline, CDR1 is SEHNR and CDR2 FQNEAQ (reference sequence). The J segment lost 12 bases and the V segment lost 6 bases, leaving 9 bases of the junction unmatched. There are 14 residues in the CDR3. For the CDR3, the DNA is TGTGCCAGCAGACCACCGGGACAGGGTTTACCCCTCCACTTT. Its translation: CASRPPGQGLPLHF.

CDR3 protein: CVSGNPRLSNQPQHF. Written as DNA, the CDR3 is TGTGTCTCCGGAAACCCCCGTCTCAGCAATCAGCCCCAGCATTTT. The V gene is TRBV10-3, the J gene TRBJ1-5, with D hard to call. The CDR3 loop spans 15 amino acids. The germline gives CDR1 ENHRY, CDR2 SYGVKD.

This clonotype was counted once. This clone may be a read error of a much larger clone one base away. CDR3 nucleotide sequence: TGTGCCATCAGTTACTCGTCTCCAGGGACGTTAGGCGAAAAACTGTTTTTT. Residues: CAISYSSPGTLGEKLFF. This chain connects TRBV6-5 to TRBJ1-4, with TRBD1 as a possible D gene (5 bases). The germline gives CDR1 MNHEY, CDR2 SVGAGI. This CDR3 spans 17 amino acids.

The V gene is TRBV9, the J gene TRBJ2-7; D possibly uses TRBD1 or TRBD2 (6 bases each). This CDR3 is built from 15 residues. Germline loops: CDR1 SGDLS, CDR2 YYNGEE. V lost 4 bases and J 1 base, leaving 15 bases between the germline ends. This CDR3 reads CASSKTGGRSYEQYF. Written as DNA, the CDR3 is TGTGCCAGCAGCAAAACCGGGGGCCGTTCCTACGAGCAGTACTTC.

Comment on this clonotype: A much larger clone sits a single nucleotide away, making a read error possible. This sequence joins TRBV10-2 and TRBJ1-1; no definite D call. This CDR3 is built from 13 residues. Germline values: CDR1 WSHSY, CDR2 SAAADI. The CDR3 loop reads CASTTPENSEAFF. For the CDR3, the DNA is TGCGCCAGCACCACACCTGAGAACTCTGAAGCTTTCTTT.

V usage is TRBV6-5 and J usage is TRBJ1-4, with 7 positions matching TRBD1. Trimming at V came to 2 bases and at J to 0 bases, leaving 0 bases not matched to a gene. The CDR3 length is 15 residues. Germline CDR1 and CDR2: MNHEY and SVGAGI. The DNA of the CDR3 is TGTGCCAGCAGTTACCAGGGGGCAACTAATGAAAAACTGTTTTTT. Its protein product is CASSYQGATNEKLFF.

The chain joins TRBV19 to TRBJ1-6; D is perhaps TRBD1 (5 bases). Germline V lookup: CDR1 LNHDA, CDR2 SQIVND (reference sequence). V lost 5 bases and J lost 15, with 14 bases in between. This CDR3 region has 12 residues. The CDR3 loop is CASSPGTGILHF. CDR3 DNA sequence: TGTGCCAGTAGTCCTGGGACGGGGATCCTCCACTTT.

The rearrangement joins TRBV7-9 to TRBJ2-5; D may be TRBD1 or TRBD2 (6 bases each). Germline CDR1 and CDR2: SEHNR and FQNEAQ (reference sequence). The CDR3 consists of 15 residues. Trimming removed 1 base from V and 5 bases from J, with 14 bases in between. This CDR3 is CASSLGRGRAETQYF. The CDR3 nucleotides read TGTGCCAGCAGCTTAGGCCGGGGGCGAGCGGAGACCCAGTACTTC.

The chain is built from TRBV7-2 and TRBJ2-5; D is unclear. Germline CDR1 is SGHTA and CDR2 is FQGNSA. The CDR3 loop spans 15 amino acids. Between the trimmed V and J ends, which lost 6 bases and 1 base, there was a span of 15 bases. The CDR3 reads CASSYLGGLQETQYF. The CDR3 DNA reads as TGTGCCAGCAGTTACTTGGGTGGGCTCCAAGAGACCCAGTACTTC.

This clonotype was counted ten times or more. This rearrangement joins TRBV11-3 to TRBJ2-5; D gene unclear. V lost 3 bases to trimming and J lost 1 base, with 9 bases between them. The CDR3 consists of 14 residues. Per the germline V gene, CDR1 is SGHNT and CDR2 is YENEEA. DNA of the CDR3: TGTGCCAGCAGCTTCCTCTGGGGCCAAGAGACCCAGTACTTC. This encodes CASSFLWGQETQYF.

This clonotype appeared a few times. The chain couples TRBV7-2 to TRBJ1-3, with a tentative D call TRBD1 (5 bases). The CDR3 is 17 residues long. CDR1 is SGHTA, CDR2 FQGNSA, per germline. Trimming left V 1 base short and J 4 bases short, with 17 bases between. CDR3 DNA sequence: TGTGCCAGCAGCTTAGGGGGCCAAGGGCCATCGGGAAACACCATATATTTT. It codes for CASSLGGQGPSGNTIYF.

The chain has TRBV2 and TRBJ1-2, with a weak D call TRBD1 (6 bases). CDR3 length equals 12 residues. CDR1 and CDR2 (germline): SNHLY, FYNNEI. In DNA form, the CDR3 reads TGTGCTAGAGTAGGGGGGGCGGATGGCTACACCTTC. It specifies CARVGGADGYTF.

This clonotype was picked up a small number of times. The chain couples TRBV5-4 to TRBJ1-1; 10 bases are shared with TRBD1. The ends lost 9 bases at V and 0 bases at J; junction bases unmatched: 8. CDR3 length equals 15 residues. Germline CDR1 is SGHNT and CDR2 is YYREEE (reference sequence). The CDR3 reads CATWDRGPMNTEAFF. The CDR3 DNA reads TGTGCCACATGGGACAGGGGACCTATGAACACTGAAGCTTTCTTT.